This TCR beta chain is from a study of blood T cell repertoires in COVID-19 (dated by TCRdb to about 2020). For context, the study as a whole: Collaborator samples came from the United States, Italy and Spain and covered acute and convalescent phases of COVID-19. Where available, HLA class I and class II types were obtained from metadata supplied by the sample provider rather than from assay-based typing. The samples were drawn from the first 160 participants of the ongoing ImmuneRACE study and from 950 to 1,500 subjects provided by 6 global collaborators. The repertoires were released in a freely available public database meant as a resource for research on the immune response to SARS-CoV-2. Nearly every sample came with metadata listing a de-identified subject ID, COVID-19 status, age in years and sex. The material from the prospective study consisted of cDNA or gDNA derived from T cells, B-cell-depleted T cells, or PBMCs. The dataset comprised deeply sampled blood TCRbeta repertoires from subjects exposed to, actively infected with, or recovered from COVID-19.

The collaborating institutions used their own protocols to collect whole blood in K2EDTA tubes. For TCRbeta analysis, collaborator samples were shipped as frozen whole blood, as isolated PBMCs, or as DNA extracted from either sample type. The immunoSEQ Assay, a bias-controlled multiplex PCR, was used to amplify TCRbeta CDR3 regions from genomic DNA. The study's own analysis went as follows. Within the assay, amplification of reference gene primers was used to estimate how many nucleated cells each sample contained. Sequence reads were collapsed and filtered to measure the absolute abundance of every unique TCRbeta CDR3 rearrangement. Productive Simpson clonality was computed per sample as the square root of Simpson's diversity index over productive rearrangements. In its TCRdb copy, this immuneACCESS table keeps in-frame sequences only and misses some clones. Where compared with another copy, unresolved V genes explain less than half of these, and the others have no known cause. V and J calls and clone size are copied from that table; D and trimming were computed from the DNA. The sample table records over 200,000 clones; around 85% of these occur just once. The ten largest clonotypes hold around 0.72% of the sample.

Here is what the overall study found, with its caveats: The amount of clinical and demographic metadata varied by source and participant and was provided uncurated.

Remarks on this clone: Its antigen specificity is not known. Qualities for individual bases were not recorded, and no much larger clone is one base off.

For CDR1 and CDR2, the germline V gene lists ENHRY and SYGVKD. A distance of 12 bases separates the germline ends of V and J, which lose 6 bases and 0 bases respectively. Reading from cysteine to phenylalanine, the CDR3 counts 15 amino acids. This entry keeps only the CDR3 DNA: 45 bases, framed from base 1. The clonotype originates from a man in his forties or fifties with acute or convalescent COVID-19. Sequenced: peripheral blood. The rearranged chain carries TRBV10-3 and TRBJ2-1; TRBD1 is a possible D gene, resting on 6 matching bases. The CDR3 loop reads CAISSGDPSYNEQFF. The sequence in DNA is TGTGCCATCAGCTCAGGGGACCCCTCCTACAATGAGCAGTTCTTC.